This TCR beta chain was identified during a study of T-cell reconstitution after alpha-beta-depleted transplantation in children (dated by TCRdb to the mid-2010s). About the study as a whole: Using TCR repertoire profiling, the study quantitatively followed how T-cell immune reconstitution unfolded in children after TCRalphabeta/CD19-depleted allogeneic hematopoietic cell transplantation.

The investigation overall reported the following: Over subsequent months, a decline in hyperexpanded clone frequencies was noted, and after one year, T-cell counts and TCRbeta diversity were mostly ascribed to newly produced T cells. In some patients, the high TCRbeta diversity seen at day 60 was put down to recipient T cells and intrathymic progenitors that had survived conditioning. About two months after transplant, the apparently early recovery of alphabetaT-cell counts reportedly depended on just several hundred clones that had expanded rapidly and came from non-depleted graft cells.

Libraries were constructed by PCR. This sample was sequenced with an Illumina HiSeq 2500. To normalize quantification of the TCRbeta repertoire, the TCR libraries were built with molecular barcoding that relied on unique molecular identifiers. TCRdb redid the processing of the public reads, applying fastp at Q25 and MiXCR, and retained in-frame beta chains. Rows are combined by CDR3 protein, so each entry shows the most common genes and DNA. For this sample there are fewer than 700,000 distinct CDR3 sequences; 13% appear just once. 2.2% of the sample rests with the top ten. The treatment or condition label on this specimen signifies: allogeneic hematopoietic cell transplantation with graft depleted of TCRalphabeta T cells and CD19 B cells. TCRalphabeta/CD19-depleted allogeneic hematopoietic cell grafts were given to the transplant recipients, all of whom were children. This clonotype showed up just a few times. It lacks a known antigen. Per-base qualities were not stored, and no clone one base away is much larger.

The CDR3 measures 17 amino acids from cysteine to phenylalanine. Here the CDR3 DNA is all that survives: 51 bases in frame from base 1. Unmatched junction bases come to 13, with V trimmed by 5 bases and J by 9 bases. Sequences KGHSH (CDR1) and LQKENI (CDR2) are obtained from the germline V gene. This clonotype was sampled from a male patient under 18 who had a stem cell transplant for acute myeloid leukemia, so the T cells may come from the graft donor. Here the sequenced sample was PBMCs, mostly from graft donor cells, taken 360 days after TCRalphabeta/CD19-depleted stem cell transplant. The chain joins TRBV18 to TRBJ2-1; TRBD2 aligns with 13 central bases. The CDR3 has the sequence CASSLGPGTSGISEQFF. The DNA reads as follows: TGTGCCAGCTCATTAGGACCCGGGACTAGCGGGATTTCTGAGCAGTTCTTC.